The clone carrying this T cell receptor beta chain was found a few times. Its antigen is as yet unknown. Germline loops: CDR1 SQVTM, CDR2 ANQGSEA. Trimming stripped 7 bases from V and 0 bases from J, with 9 bases between. The CDR3 is 12 residues long. Primers used in a second PCR of roughly 7 to 12 cycles were a sample-barcoded 5' primer and a J-beta primer mix. A template-switch adaptor that had 12 random nucleotides put a tag on each cDNA molecule. Any given sample supplied a minimum of 3 million CDR3-containing paired-end reads. Each CDR3 protein is one row after TCRdb ran MiXCR on the 5' RACE reads. The sample lists about 1,000,000 distinct CDR3 sequences, around 43% occurring once. This sample is drawn from a study of blood T cells in healthy people across ages. Donors were systemically healthy Caucasian individuals from Russia aged 6 to 90 years. Study conclusions and caveats: A greater number of naive CD4+ cells and higher diversity distinguished long-lived donors from aged donors.

This chain connects TRBV29-1 to TRBJ2-5; D gene uncertain. The receptor's source is a woman aged 55-75 years in good health. The material sequenced was blood. The DNA of the CDR3 is TGCAGCGGATGGGCAGACCAAGAGACCCAGTACTTC. This translates into CSGWADQETQYF.